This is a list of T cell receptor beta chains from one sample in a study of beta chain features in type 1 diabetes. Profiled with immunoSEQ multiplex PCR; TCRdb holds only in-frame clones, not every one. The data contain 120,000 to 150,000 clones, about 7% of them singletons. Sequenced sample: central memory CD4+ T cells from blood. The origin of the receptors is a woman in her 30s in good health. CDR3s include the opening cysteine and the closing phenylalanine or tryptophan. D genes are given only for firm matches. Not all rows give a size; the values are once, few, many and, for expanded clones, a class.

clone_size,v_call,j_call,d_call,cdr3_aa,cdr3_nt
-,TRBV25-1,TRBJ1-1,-,CASSEHSFTEAFF,TGTGCCAGCAGTGAACACAGTTTCACTGAAGCTTTCTTT
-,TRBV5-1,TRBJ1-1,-,CASSLAGQNTEAFF,TGCGCCAGCAGCTTGGCAGGACAGAACACTGAAGCTTTCTTT
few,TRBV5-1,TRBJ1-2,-,CASSLRTDYGYTF,TGCGCCAGCAGCTTGCGGACAGATTATGGCTACACCTTC
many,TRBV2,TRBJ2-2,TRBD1,CASGYGQGDTGELFF,TGTGCCAGCGGTTATGGACAGGGGGACACCGGGGAGCTGTTTTTT
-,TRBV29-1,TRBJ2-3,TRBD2,CSGRTGTRSTDTQYF,TGCAGCGGCCGAACCGGGACTAGGTCCACAGATACGCAGTATTTT
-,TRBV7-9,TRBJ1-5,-,CASSLDREGNQPQHF,TGTGCCAGCAGCTTAGATCGGGAGGGGAATCAGCCCCAGCATTTT
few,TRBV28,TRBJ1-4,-,CATDSTNEKLFF,TGTGCCACCGACTCAACTAATGAAAAACTGTTTTTT
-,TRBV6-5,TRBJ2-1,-,CASSHRTGYNEQFF,TGTGCCAGCAGTCACCGGACTGGCTACAATGAGCAGTTCTTC
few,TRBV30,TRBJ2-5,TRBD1,CAWGGTGETQYF,TGTGCCTGGGGGGGGACAGGGGAGACCCAGTACTTC
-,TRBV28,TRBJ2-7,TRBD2,CASSPVGLAGEGDEQYF,TGTGCCAGCAGTCCGGTGGGACTAGCGGGAGAAGGGGATGAGCAGTACTTC
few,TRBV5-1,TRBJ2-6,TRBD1,CASSFNRDSISGANVLTF,TGCGCCAGCAGCTTTAACCGGGACAGTATCTCTGGGGCCAACGTCCTGACTTTC
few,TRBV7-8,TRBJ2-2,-,CASSPPGLRGTGELFF,TGTGCCAGCAGCCCACCGGGACTCCGGGGCACCGGGGAGCTGTTTTTT
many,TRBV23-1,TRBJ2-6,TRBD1,CASSQSSPTGQWCFPTGANVLTF,TGCGCCAGCAGTCAATCTAGTCCGACAGGGCAGTGGTGCTTCCCTACTGGGGCCAACGTCCTGACTTTC
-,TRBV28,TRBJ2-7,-,CASSLAPYEQYF,TGTGCCAGCAGCCTAGCCCCCTACGAGCAGTACTTC
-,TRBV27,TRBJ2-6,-,CASSSVGKAGANVLTF,TGTGCCAGCAGTTCAGTCGGGAAAGCTGGGGCCAACGTCCTGACTTTC
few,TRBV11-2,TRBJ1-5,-,CASSPEAGVHQPQHF,TGTGCCAGCAGCCCTGAGGCGGGGGTCCATCAGCCCCAGCATTTT
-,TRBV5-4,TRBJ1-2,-,CASSMEVRSYGYTF,TGTGCCAGCAGCATGGAGGTTAGGAGCTATGGCTACACCTTC